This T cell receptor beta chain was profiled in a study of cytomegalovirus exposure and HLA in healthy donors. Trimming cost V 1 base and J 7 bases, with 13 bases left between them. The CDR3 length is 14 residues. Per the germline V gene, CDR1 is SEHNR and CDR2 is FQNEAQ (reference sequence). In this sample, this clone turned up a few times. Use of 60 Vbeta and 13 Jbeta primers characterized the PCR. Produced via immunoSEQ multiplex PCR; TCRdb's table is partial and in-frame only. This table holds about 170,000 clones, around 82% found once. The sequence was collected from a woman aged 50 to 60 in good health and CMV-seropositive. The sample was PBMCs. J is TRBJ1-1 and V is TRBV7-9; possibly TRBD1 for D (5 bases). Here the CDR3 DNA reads TGTGCCAGCAGCTTAGACCAGGGAGGTCTTGAAGCTTTCTTT. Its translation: CASSLDQGGLEAFF.